This passage covers 7 T cell receptor beta chains from one sample sequenced in a study of control samples from healthy donors and cancer patients. Produced via immunoSEQ multiplex PCR; TCRdb's table is partial and in-frame only. The profile shows roughly 170,000 clones, about 91% of them singletons. The source material was blood. Source of these receptors: a middle-aged woman in good health.

The genes are TRBV27 and TRBJ2-7; a possible D gene is TRBD1 (6 bases). This CDR3 contains 14 residues. Between the trimmed V and J ends, which lost 9 bases and 3 bases, there was a span of 18 bases. CDR1 MNHEY and CDR2 SMNVEV come from the germline V gene (reference sequence). CDR3 nucleotide sequence: TGTGCCAGTAGTCCGGGGACACCGAACTACGAGCAGTACTTC. This sequence encodes CASSPGTPNYEQYF.

V and J are TRBV5-6 and TRBJ2-2; D is unclear. Trimming shortened V by 4 bases and J by 2 bases, and 15 bases separated the two germline ends. This CDR3 spans 16 amino acids. Germline loops: CDR1 SGHDT, CDR2 YYEEEE. DNA for the CDR3: TGTGCCAGCAGCCGCGCAGCGATCTCTAACACCGGGGAGCTGTTTTTT. Its translation is CASSRAAISNTGELFF.

This sequence joins TRBV5-1 and TRBJ1-1, with a possible D match to TRBD1 (6 bases). CDR1 SGHRS and CDR2 YFSETQ come from the germline V gene. Trimming cost V 4 bases and J 6 bases, with 16 bases left between them. This CDR3 region has 14 residues. Here the CDR3 reads CASSPGTNQPEAFF. The CDR3 DNA reads TGCGCCAGCAGCCCCGGGACAAATCAACCTGAAGCTTTCTTT.

This rearrangement joins TRBV15 to TRBJ1-6; 8 bases match TRBD1. This CDR3 has 13 residues. Unmatched junction bases numbered 4, after V lost 6 bases and J lost 9 bases. Per the germline V gene, CDR1 is LNHNV and CDR2 is YYDKDF (reference sequence). DNA for the CDR3: TGTGCCACCAGGGGGACAGGTAGTTCACCCCTCCACTTT. This gives the protein CATRGTGSSPLHF.

The chain's CDR3 is CASSPRTSVQETQYF. The CDR3 DNA follows: TGTGCCAGCAGCCCCCGGACTAGCGTCCAAGAGACCCAGTACTTC. The V gene is TRBV3-1 (or the pseudogene TRBV3-2), the J gene TRBJ2-5, with 9 positions matching TRBD2. Trimming took 4 bases from V and 1 from J; bases not matched to a gene: 4. The CDR3 extends over 15 amino acids. The germline gives CDR1 LGHDT, CDR2 YNNKEL (reference sequence).

CDR3 loop: CASSLLSGREAFF. The DNA of the CDR3 is TGTGCCAGCAGTTTACTCTCAGGGAGAGAAGCTTTCTTT. The chain is built from TRBV28 and TRBJ1-1, with D tentatively TRBD1 (5 bases). The germline V and J ends were trimmed by 2 bases and 8 bases, with 12 bases remaining between them. CDR3 length equals 13 residues. Germline V CDR1 and CDR2: MDHEN, SYDVKM. Using reference TRBV28 and TRBJ1-1 for the parts outside the CDR3, the full variable domain is DVKVTQSSRYLVKRTGEKVFLECVQDMDHENMFWYRQDPGLGLRLIYFSYDVKMKEKGDIPEGYSVSREKKERFSLILESASTNQTSMYLCASSLLSGREAFFGQGTRLTVV.

The rearrangement links TRBV11-2 to TRBJ1-2; D unresolved. The V end was cut by 5 bases, the J end by 0 bases, with 7 bases between. The CDR3 runs 13 residues. Germline CDR1 SGHAT, CDR2 FQNNGV. The CDR3 sequence: CASSPYANYGYTF. For the CDR3, the DNA is TGTGCCAGCAGCCCGTATGCTAACTATGGCTACACCTTC.